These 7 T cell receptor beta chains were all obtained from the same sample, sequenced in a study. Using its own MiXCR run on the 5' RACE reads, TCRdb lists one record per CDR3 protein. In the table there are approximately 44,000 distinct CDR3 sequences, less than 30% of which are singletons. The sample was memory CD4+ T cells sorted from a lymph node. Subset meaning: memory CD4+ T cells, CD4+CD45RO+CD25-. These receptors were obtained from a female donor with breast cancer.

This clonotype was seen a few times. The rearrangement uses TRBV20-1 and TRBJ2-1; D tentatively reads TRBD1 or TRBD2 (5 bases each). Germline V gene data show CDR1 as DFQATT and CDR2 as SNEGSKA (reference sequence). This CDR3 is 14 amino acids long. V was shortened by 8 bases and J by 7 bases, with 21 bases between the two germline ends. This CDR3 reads CSIRELAGENEQFF. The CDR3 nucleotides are TGCAGTATCAGGGAGTTGGCGGGCGAAAATGAGCAGTTCTTC.

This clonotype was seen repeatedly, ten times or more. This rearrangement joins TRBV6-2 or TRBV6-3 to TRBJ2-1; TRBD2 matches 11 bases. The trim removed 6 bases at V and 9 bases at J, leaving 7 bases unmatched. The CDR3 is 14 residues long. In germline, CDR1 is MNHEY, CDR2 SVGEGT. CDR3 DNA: TGTGCCAGCAGCCCACTAGCGGGAGCAGGTGAGCAGTTCTTC. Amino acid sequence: CASSPLAGAGEQFF.

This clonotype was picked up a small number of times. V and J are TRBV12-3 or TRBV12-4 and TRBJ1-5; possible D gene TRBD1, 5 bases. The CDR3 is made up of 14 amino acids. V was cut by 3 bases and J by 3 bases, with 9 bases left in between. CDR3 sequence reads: CASSFGGTNQPQHF. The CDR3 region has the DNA TGTGCCAGCAGTTTTGGGGGGACCAATCAGCCCCAGCATTTT.

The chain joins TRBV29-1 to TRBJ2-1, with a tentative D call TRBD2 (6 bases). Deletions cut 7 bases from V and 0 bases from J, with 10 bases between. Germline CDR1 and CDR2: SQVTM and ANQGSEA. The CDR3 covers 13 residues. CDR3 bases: TGCAGCGCAGACGGGAGCTCCTACAATGAGCAGTTCTTC. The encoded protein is CSADGSSYNEQFF.

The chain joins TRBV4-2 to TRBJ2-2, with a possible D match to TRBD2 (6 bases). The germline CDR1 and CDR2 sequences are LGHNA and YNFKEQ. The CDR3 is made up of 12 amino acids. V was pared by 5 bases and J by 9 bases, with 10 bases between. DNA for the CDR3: TGTGCCAGCAGCGACCGGGAGAGGGAGCTGTTTTTT. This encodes CASSDRERELFF.

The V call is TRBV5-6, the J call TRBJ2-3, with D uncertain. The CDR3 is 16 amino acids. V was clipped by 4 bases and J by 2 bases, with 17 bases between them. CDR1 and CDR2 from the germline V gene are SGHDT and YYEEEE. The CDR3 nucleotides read TGTGCCAGCAGCCCGGCTCGGCACAGCTTCACAGATACGCAGTATTTT. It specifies CASSPARHSFTDTQYF. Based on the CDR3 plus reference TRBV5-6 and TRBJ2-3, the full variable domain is DAGVTQSPTHLIKTRGQQVTLRCSPKSGHDTVSWYQQALGQGPQFIFQYYEEEERQRGNFPDRFSGHQFPNYSSELNVNALLLGDSALYLCASSPARHSFTDTQYFGPGTRLTVL.

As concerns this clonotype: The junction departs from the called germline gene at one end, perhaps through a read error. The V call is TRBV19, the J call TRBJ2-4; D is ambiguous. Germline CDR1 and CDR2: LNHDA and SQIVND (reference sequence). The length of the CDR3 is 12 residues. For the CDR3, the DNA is TGTGCCAGTAGTATTTCGGTAACTAATATGAACTTC. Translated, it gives CASSISVTNMNF.